This T cell receptor beta chain came from a study of blood T cell repertoires in COVID-19. V lost 3 bases and J lost 3, with 11 bases in between. This CDR3 has 14 amino acids. From germline, CDR1 is MNHNS and CDR2 SASEGT. Sequencing used immunoSEQ multiplex PCR; TCRdb keeps in-frame clones, though not all of them. This table holds roughly 200,000 clones, approximately 84% found once. Source material: peripheral blood. The V gene is TRBV6-1, the J gene TRBJ1-1, with D tentatively TRBD1 (5 bases). This receptor was taken from an elderly woman with COVID-19, enrolled during active disease. Here the CDR3 DNA reads TGTGCCAGCAGTGATGTCTCAGGGTACACTGAAGCTTTCTTT. Its translation: CASSDVSGYTEAFF.